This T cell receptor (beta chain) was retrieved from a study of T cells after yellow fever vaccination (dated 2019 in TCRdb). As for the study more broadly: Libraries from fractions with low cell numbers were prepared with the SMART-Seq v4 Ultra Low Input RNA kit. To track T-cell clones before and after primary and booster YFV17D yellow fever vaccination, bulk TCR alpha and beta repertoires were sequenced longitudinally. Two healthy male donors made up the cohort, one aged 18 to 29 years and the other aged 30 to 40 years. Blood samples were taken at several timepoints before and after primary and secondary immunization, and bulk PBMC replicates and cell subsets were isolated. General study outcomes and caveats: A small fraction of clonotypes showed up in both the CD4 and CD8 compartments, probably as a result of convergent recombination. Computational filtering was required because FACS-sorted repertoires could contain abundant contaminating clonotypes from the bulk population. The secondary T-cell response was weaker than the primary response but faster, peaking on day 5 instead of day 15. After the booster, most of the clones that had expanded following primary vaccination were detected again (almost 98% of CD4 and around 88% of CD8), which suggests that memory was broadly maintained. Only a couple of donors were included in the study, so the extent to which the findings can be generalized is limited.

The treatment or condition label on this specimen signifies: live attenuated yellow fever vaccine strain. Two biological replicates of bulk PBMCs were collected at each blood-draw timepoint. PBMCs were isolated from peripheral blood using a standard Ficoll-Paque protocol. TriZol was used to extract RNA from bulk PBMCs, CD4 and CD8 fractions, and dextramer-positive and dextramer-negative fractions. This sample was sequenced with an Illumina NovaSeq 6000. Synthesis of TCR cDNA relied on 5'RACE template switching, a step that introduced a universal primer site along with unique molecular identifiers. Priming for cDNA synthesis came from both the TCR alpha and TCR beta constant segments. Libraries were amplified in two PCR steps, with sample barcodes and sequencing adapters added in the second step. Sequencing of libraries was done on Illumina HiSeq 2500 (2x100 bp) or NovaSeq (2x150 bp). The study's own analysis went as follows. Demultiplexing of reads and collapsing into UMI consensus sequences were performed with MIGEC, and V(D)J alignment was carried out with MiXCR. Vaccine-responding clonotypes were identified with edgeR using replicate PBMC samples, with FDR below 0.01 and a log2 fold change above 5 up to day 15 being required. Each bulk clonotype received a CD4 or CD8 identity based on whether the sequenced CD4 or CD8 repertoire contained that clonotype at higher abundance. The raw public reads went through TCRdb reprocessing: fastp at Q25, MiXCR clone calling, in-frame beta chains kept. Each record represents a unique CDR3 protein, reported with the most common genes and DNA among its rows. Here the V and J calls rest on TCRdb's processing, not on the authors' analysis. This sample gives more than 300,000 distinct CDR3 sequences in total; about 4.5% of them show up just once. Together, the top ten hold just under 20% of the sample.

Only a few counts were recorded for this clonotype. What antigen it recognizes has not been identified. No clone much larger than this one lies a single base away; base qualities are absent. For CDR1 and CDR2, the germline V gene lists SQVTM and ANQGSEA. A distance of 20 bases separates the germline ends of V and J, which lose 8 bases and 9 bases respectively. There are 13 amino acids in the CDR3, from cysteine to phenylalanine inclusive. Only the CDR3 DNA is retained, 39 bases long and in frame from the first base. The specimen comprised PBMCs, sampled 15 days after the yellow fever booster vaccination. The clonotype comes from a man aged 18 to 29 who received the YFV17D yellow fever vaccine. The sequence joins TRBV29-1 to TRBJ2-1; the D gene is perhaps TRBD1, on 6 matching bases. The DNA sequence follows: TGCAGCTTGAGTCGGCAGGGGCGTTTTGAGCAGTTCTTC. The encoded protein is CSLSRQGRFEQFF.